These 27 T cell receptor beta chains were sequenced from one sample in a study of T cell repertoires in cytomegalovirus infection. TCRdb fed the reads into MiXCR, producing one record per CDR3 protein. Of fewer than 400,000 distinct CDR3 sequences in the sample, about a sixth were seen once. Sequencing used PBMCs. These receptors were obtained from a human donor in good health (CMV status not recorded). Some clones in this sample may be carry-over from other donors' samples.

J is TRBJ2-7 and V is TRBV7-6; D remains unclear. V was trimmed by 2 bases and J by 5 bases, leaving 10 bases between them. The CDR3 totals 13 residues. CDR1 and CDR2 from the germline V gene are SGHVS and FNYEAQ. In DNA, the CDR3 is TGTGCCAGCAGCTTAATTGTCTGGGACGAGCAGTACTTC. Translated: CASSLIVWDEQYF. Full variable domain (missing parts from reference TRBV7-6 and TRBJ2-7): GAGVSQSPRYKVTKRGQDVALRCDPISGHVSLYWYRQALGQGPEFLTYFNYEAQQDKSGLPNDRFSAERPEGSISTLTIQRTEQRDSAMYRCASSLIVWDEQYFGPGTRLTVT.

This chain uses TRBV12-3 or TRBV12-4 with TRBJ2-1; 10 bases line up with TRBD2. This CDR3 has 14 amino acids. Trimming cost V 7 bases and J 6 bases; bases outside gene matches: 6. The CDR3 here is CASTTGTSANEQFF. In DNA form, the CDR3 reads TGTGCCAGCACGACCGGGACTAGCGCCAATGAGCAGTTCTTC.

There are many counts of this clonotype. The rearrangement uses TRBV7-6 and TRBJ1-1; perhaps TRBD1 as D (5 bases). Trimming took 5 bases from V and 5 from J, leaving 18 bases between them. The CDR3 is 15 residues long. The germline V gene has CDR1 SGHVS and CDR2 FNYEAQ. The CDR3 DNA follows: TGTGCCAGCAGCGCAATGGGGTGGGGGATTACTGAAGCTTTCTTT. This encodes CASSAMGWGITEAFF.

This chain links TRBV12-3 or TRBV12-4 with TRBJ1-3; D perhaps matches TRBD1 (5 bases). The CDR3 consists of 14 residues. The V and J ends lost 8 bases and 2 bases respectively, with 13 bases between them. DNA for the CDR3: TGTGCCAGCTCCAGGACAAGGACTGGAAACACCATATATTTT. It encodes CASSRTRTGNTIYF.

The chain has TRBV19 and TRBJ1-1; TRBD1 might be the D (6 bases). In germline, CDR1 is LNHDA, CDR2 SQIVND (reference sequence). CDR3 length: 16 residues. V lost 7 bases, J lost 1 base, and 19 bases lay in between. DNA of the CDR3: TGTGCCAGTACCAGGGGACGGGGACACTCGAACACTGAAGCTTTCTTT. The encoded protein is CASTRGRGHSNTEAFF. Combining the CDR3 with reference TRBV19 and TRBJ1-1 gives the whole variable domain DGGITQSPKYLFRKEGQNVTLSCEQNLNHDAMYWYRQDPGQGLRLIYYSQIVNDFQKGDIAEGYSVSREKKESFPLTVTSAQKNPTAFYLCASTRGRGHSNTEAFFGQGTRLTVV.

This clonotype appeared a few times. The chain has TRBV5-6 and TRBJ2-1; 8 bases line up with TRBD1. The CDR3 runs 15 residues. Trimming at V came to 3 bases and at J to 3 bases, leaving 5 bases not matched to a gene. Germline CDR1 is SGHDT and CDR2 is YYEEEE. The CDR3 DNA reads as TGTGCCAGCAGCTCGGGGGACAGGATCTACAATGAGCAGTTCTTC. Its protein is CASSSGDRIYNEQFF.

The rearrangement links TRBV5-1 to TRBJ2-7; no reliable D call. The germline CDR1 and CDR2 sequences are SGHRS and YFSETQ. The V gene lost 0 bases and the J gene lost 6 bases, with 13 bases spanning the gap. This CDR3 is 14 amino acids long. The CDR3 protein is CASSLVRVRGEQYF. For the CDR3, the DNA is TGCGCCAGCAGCTTGGTAAGGGTTCGCGGCGAGCAGTACTTC. Filled out from reference TRBV5-1 and TRBJ2-7, the complete variable domain reads KAGVTQTPRYLIKTRGQQVTLSCSPISGHRSVSWYQQTPGQGLQFLFEYFSETQRNKGNFPGRFSGRQFSNSRSEMNVSTLELGDSALYLCASSLVRVRGEQYFGPGTRLTVT.

In its sample, this clonotype was seen once. The V call is TRBV4-1, the J call TRBJ1-1; 8 nucleotides align to TRBD1. The ends lost 4 bases at V and 11 bases at J; junction bases unmatched: 6. The CDR3 covers 12 residues. Germline V gene lookup returns CDR1 MGHRA and CDR2 YSYEKL. CDR3 DNA: TGCGCCAGCAGCCGAACAGGGGGTGAGGCTTTCTTT. Translated, it gives CASSRTGGEAFF.

The V and J genes are TRBV5-4 and TRBJ1-1, with unresolved D. Germline V lookup: CDR1 SGHNT, CDR2 YYREEE (reference sequence). The CDR3 loop spans 14 amino acids. Trimming removed 3 bases from V and 5 bases from J, with 14 bases in between. The CDR3 region is CASSWLGLGTEAFF. In nucleotides, the CDR3 is TGTGCCAGCAGCTGGTTAGGCCTGGGGACTGAAGCTTTCTTT.

This clonotype was counted at least ten times. This sequence joins TRBV28 and TRBJ1-5; no reliable D call. Looked up from germline, CDR1 is MDHEN and CDR2 is SYDVKM. The V end lost 5 bases, the J end lost 3 bases, and 11 bases lay between the germline ends. This CDR3 region has 14 residues. DNA of the CDR3: TGTGCCAGCAGTCCCCTCAGAATCAATCAGCCCCAGCATTTT. It codes for CASSPLRINQPQHF.

This clonotype was counted at least ten times. The chain links TRBV7-2 to TRBJ1-1; D remains ambiguous. This CDR3 has 15 residues. Trimming pared 3 bases from V and 1 base from J, leaving 12 bases between. Germline V gives CDR1 SGHTA, CDR2 FQGNSA. CDR3 DNA sequence: TGTGCCAGCAGCTTTTTGTCAGTTCCGAACACTGAAGCTTTCTTT. Its translation is CASSFLSVPNTEAFF.

In its sample, this clonotype was seen many times. This chain joins TRBV7-9 and TRBJ2-1; TRBD2 aligns across 7 bases. In germline, CDR1 is SEHNR, CDR2 FQNEAQ (reference sequence). CDR3 length: 15 amino acids. V lost 1 base to trimming and J lost 8 bases; unmatched junction nucleotides: 8. CDR3 nucleotides: TGTGCCAGCAGCTTAGTTGGACTAGTGTCTTATGAGCAGTTCTTC. Translating gives CASSLVGLVSYEQFF.

The J gene is TRBJ2-7, the V gene TRBV11-2; possible D gene TRBD1, 5 bases. The CDR3 runs 12 residues. Trimming stripped 5 bases from V and 11 bases from J, with 16 bases between. CDR1 is SGHAT and CDR2 is FQNNGV in the germline V gene. The CDR3 DNA reads TGTGCCAGCAGCCGAAGCCAGGGCGCTAAGTACTTC. Translated: CASSRSQGAKYF.

This clonotype has ten or more counts. The chain employs TRBV4-3 and TRBJ2-5; D gene ambiguous. Per the germline V gene, CDR1 is LGHNA and CDR2 is YSLEER. V was trimmed by 0 bases and J by 3 bases, leaving 14 bases between them. The CDR3 covers 16 residues. The CDR3 loop reads CASSQDGRPREETQYF. The DNA for the CDR3 is TGCGCCAGCAGCCAAGATGGGCGGCCTAGGGAAGAGACCCAGTACTTC.

This clonotype was counted a few times. This chain uses TRBV19 with TRBJ2-2; D is perhaps TRBD2 (5 bases). This CDR3 is 17 amino acids long. Germline V CDR1 and CDR2: LNHDA, SQIVND (reference sequence). Trimming left V 2 bases short and J 5 bases short, with 18 bases between. The CDR3 DNA reads TGTGCCAGTAGTATAAAGGGATTGTTAAGGAGGACCGGGGAGCTGTTTTTT. Residues: CASSIKGLLRRTGELFF.

This clonotype was counted many times. CDR3 sequence reads: CASSSTSVYSPLHF. The CDR3 region has the DNA TGTGCCAGCAGCTCGACCTCAGTGTATTCACCCCTCCACTTT. This chain joins TRBV7-8 and TRBJ1-6; D remains ambiguous. Germline loops: CDR1 SGHVS, CDR2 FQNEAQ. Trimming stripped 4 bases from V and 8 bases from J, with 12 bases between. CDR3 length equals 14 residues.

A word on this clonotype: A much larger clone is a single base away; this may be a read error. The rearrangement joins TRBV4-1 to TRBJ2-6; D is ambiguous. The CDR3 extends over 15 amino acids. The germline V and J ends were trimmed by 6 bases and 3 bases, with 12 bases remaining between them. Germline loops: CDR1 MGHRA, CDR2 YSYEKL. The CDR3 spells CASSYRSFGANVLTF. CDR3 coding DNA: TGCGCCAGCAGTTACAGATCCTTTGGGGCCAACGTCCTGACTTTC.

This chain connects TRBV20-1 to TRBJ2-7, with 7 bases lining up with TRBD1. Germline values: CDR1 DFQATT, CDR2 SNEGSKA (reference sequence). With V trimmed by 6 bases and J by 3 bases, 11 bases remained unmatched. The CDR3 has 14 residues. The CDR3 DNA is TGCAGTGCACTAAGGACAGGTTTTATCTACGAGCAGTACTTC. Translation gives CSALRTGFIYEQYF.

The chain couples TRBV5-5 to TRBJ2-7; TRBD2 agrees at 7 bases. With 6 bases clipped from V and 4 bases from J, the junction kept 16 bases outside the gene matches. Germline-derived CDR1 and CDR2 are SGHKS and YYEKEE (reference sequence). The CDR3 has 16 amino acids. The CDR3 region is CASTNKASGVLYEQYF. In DNA form, the CDR3 reads TGTGCCAGCACCAATAAGGCGAGCGGGGTCTTATACGAGCAGTACTTC.

This clonotype has at least ten counts. The V and J genes are TRBV7-8 and TRBJ1-1; D possibly corresponds to TRBD1 (5 bases). Looked up from germline, CDR1 is SGHVS and CDR2 is FQNEAQ. This CDR3 is built from 15 residues. With 1 base removed from V and 3 bases from J, the gap between germline ends came to 12 bases. CDR3 region: CASSLGGREDTEAFF. The CDR3, as DNA: TGTGCCAGCAGCTTAGGGGGCAGGGAGGACACTGAAGCTTTCTTT.

The CDR3 nucleotides read TGTGCCTGGAGTGAGGGTCCGGGGACCGGGGAGCTGTTTTTT. It specifies CAWSEGPGTGELFF. The V call is TRBV30, the J call TRBJ2-2; weak D call: TRBD2 (5 bases). The CDR3 runs 14 residues. Per germline, CDR1 GTSNPN and CDR2 SVGIG (reference sequence). The V gene lost 1 base and the J gene lost 5 bases, with 11 bases spanning the gap.

This clonotype occurred a few times. The rearrangement joins TRBV20-1 to TRBJ2-7; D gene uncertain. CDR1 is DFQATT and CDR2 is SNEGSKA in the germline V gene (reference sequence). Trimming removed 3 bases from V and 5 bases from J, with 11 bases in between. The CDR3 spans 12 residues. The CDR3 region is CSASSEFHEQYF. The CDR3 DNA follows: TGCAGTGCTAGTAGTGAGTTCCACGAGCAGTACTTC.

This clonotype has a handful of counts. V is TRBV12-3 or TRBV12-4 and J is TRBJ1-6, with 9 nucleotides matching TRBD1. V lost 6 bases and J lost 0; bases outside the gene matches: 12. There are 19 residues in the CDR3. The CDR3 reads CASSRGQGSPNSYNSPLHF. For the CDR3, the DNA is TGTGCCAGCAGCCGGGGACAGGGCAGTCCTAACTCCTATAATTCACCCCTCCACTTT.

The V gene is TRBV15, the J gene TRBJ1-1; 7 bases map to TRBD1. J was trimmed by 4 bases and V by 6 bases; bases with no gene match: 5. CDR1 LNHNV and CDR2 YYDKDF come from the germline V gene (reference sequence). There are 13 residues in the CDR3. The chain's CDR3 is CATSNDRVTEAFF. DNA for the CDR3: TGTGCCACCAGTAATGACAGGGTCACTGAAGCTTTCTTT.

The table lists this clonotype with many counts. This chain connects TRBV7-2 to TRBJ2-3, with 12 bases matching TRBD2. This CDR3 comprises 16 residues. CDR1 is SGHTA and CDR2 is FQGNSA in the germline V gene. The ends lost 5 bases at V and 7 bases at J; junction bases unmatched: 10. The CDR3 loop is CASSVGLAGSGHTQYF. The CDR3 coding sequence is TGTGCCAGCAGCGTGGGACTAGCGGGCTCCGGACATACGCAGTATTTT. Combining the CDR3 with reference TRBV7-2 and TRBJ2-3 gives the whole variable domain GAGVSQSPSNKVTEKGKDVELRCDPISGHTALYWYRQSLGQGLEFLIYFQGNSAPDKSGLPSDRFSAERTGGSVSTLTIQRTQQEDSAVYLCASSVGLAGSGHTQYFGPGTRLTVL.

This clonotype occurred many times. The rearrangement joins TRBV7-8 to TRBJ2-1; 7 bases are shared with TRBD1. Germline V gene lookup returns CDR1 SGHVS and CDR2 FQNEAQ. CDR3 length equals 15 residues. V gave up 1 base and J gave up 9 bases; unmatched junction bases: 9. The CDR3 region has the DNA TGTGCCAGCAGCTTAGGAGGGGGCGGTCAGGGTGAGCAGTTCTTC. Its protein product is CASSLGGGGQGEQFF.

This clonotype showed up many times. The V gene is TRBV7-2, the J gene TRBJ2-1; TRBD1 aligns across 8 bases. This CDR3 is 14 amino acids long. V shed 4 bases, J shed 7 bases, and the junction held 6 bases outside the gene matches. The germline V gene encodes CDR1 SGHTA and CDR2 FQGNSA. CDR3 nucleotide sequence: TGTGCCAGCAGCTCAGGGGGCACGGGAAATGAGCAGTTCTTC. Amino acids: CASSSGGTGNEQFF.